This T cell receptor (beta chain) was profiled in a study of vaccination and CD4 T cells after COVID-19. About the study: Two mRNA vaccine doses were given, either BNT162b2 or mRNA-1273.

The V and J ends lost 2 bases and 2 bases respectively, with 10 bases between them. The CDR3 totals 14 residues. Per germline, CDR1 DFQATT and CDR2 SNEGSKA (reference sequence). Comment on this clonotype: Antigen: not known.

The time point: late sampling 161 to 241 days after vaccination in a few convalescent patients. Documented treatment: roughly 10-day PBMC culture with coronavirus spike peptide pools or control peptides (ViraFEST assay). Culture conditions combined two million PBMCs per well with 9.5 to 10 IU/ml IL-2 and around 9.5 ug/ml peptide pools. Negative selection purified CD4+ T cells after less than twelve days of culture. At the Johns Hopkins FTIC core, DNA taken from cultured CD4+ T cells was sequenced by way of the Oncomine TCR Beta short-read assay. Cultured CD4+ T cells were the source of extracted genomic DNA. TCRdb re-called the PCR reads with MiXCR, one entry per CDR3 protein. Here the sample spans around 25,000 distinct CDR3 sequences, roughly 31% being singletons.

The genes are TRBV20-1 and TRBJ1-5, with unresolved D. The sequencing here drew on CD4+ T cells from blood, cultured in vitro, taken about 7 months after SARS-CoV-2 vaccination. The sequence derives from a human donor who had recovered from COVID-19. CDR3 sequence reads: CSARPVNGNQPQHF. The CDR3 DNA is TGCAGTGCTAGACCCGTGAATGGCAATCAGCCCCAGCATTTT.